This T cell receptor (beta chain) was recovered during a study of regulatory T cells in long-lasting Graves disease. Construction of TCR beta libraries relied on iRepertoire HTBI primers and on Arm-PCR targeting CDR3 regions. TCRdb redid the calling of the multiplex PCR reads with MiXCR, one entry per CDR3 protein. The table has about 660,000 distinct CDR3 sequences, around 30% seen once; the top ten hold roughly 41%. Time point defined: persistent/refractory GD, antithyroid drugs over 5 years with positive TRAb. PBMCs provided the RNA from which the TCR library was made. The sequence derives from a female donor with Graves disease. The sequences come from peripheral blood mononuclear cells (PBMCs), collected when the disease was refractory, from a patient treated with antithyroid drugs.

The CDR3 reads CASSLVLGTKFQETQYF. In DNA, the CDR3 is TGTGCCAGCAGCTTAGTCCTCGGGACTAAATTCCAAGAGACCCAGTACTTC. The chain employs TRBV11-2 and TRBJ2-5, with 7 bases lining up with TRBD2. The CDR3 contains 17 residues. CDR1 and CDR2 from the germline V gene are SGHAT and FQNNGV. V dropped 1 base and J dropped 1; count of bases not matched to a gene: 9.